This T cell receptor (beta chain) is drawn from a study of blood T cell repertoires in COVID-19. Study-wide background: Donors in the United States, Italy and Spain gave samples during acute or convalescent COVID-19. PBMCs, B-cell-depleted T cells, or T cells were the source of the cDNA or gDNA that made up the material.

Losses at the gene ends were 5 bases for V and 4 bases for J; bases not matched to a gene: 4. This CDR3 comprises 13 residues. Germline V gene lookup returns CDR1 LNHDA and CDR2 SQIVND (reference sequence). In the authors' methods: Estimated nucleated cell counts came from reference gene primer amplification. Repertoires were generated with immunoSEQ multiplex PCR, while TCRdb's copy carries only in-frame clones and drops some. That table gives V, J and clone size, and the DNA gave D and trimming. The repertoire has 35,000 to 45,000 clones, roughly 92% of them found once; the top ten carry 9.2%. This TCR was recovered from a man aged 50-60 years with active COVID-19. The genes are TRBV19 and TRBJ2-7; TRBD2 matches 8 bases. Specimen: peripheral blood. The CDR3 DNA sequence: TGTGCCAGTAGTTTGGGACTAGTTTACGAGCAGTACTTC. It yields the protein CASSLGLVYEQYF.